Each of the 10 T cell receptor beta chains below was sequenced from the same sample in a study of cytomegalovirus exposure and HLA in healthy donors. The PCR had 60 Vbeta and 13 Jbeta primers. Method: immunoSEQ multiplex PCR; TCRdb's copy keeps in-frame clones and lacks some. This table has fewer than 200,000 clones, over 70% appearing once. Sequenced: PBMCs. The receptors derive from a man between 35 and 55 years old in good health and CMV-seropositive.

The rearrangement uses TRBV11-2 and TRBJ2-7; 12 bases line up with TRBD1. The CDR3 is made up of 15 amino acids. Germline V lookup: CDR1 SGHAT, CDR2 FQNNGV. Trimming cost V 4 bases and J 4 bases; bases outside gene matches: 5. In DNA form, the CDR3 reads TGTGCCAGCAGCTCCCGGGACAGGGGGCAATACGAGCAGTACTTC. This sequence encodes CASSSRDRGQYEQYF. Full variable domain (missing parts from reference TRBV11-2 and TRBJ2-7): EAGVAQSPRYKIIEKRQSVAFWCNPISGHATLYWYQQILGQGPKLLIQFQNNGVVDDSQLPKDRFSAERLKGVDSTLKIQPAKLEDSAVYLCASSSRDRGQYEQYFGPGTRLTVT.

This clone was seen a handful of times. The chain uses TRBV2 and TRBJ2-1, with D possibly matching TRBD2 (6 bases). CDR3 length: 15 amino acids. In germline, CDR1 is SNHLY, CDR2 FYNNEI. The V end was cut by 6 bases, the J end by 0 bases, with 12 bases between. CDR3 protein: CASSPGTSSYNEQFF. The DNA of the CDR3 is TGTGCCAGCAGCCCCGGGACTTCCTCCTACAATGAGCAGTTCTTC.

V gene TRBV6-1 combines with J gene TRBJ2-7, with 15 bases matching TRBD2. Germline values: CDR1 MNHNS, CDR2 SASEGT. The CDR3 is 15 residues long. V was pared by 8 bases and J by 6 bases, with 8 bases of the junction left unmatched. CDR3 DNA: TGTGCCAGCGGGTGGACTAGCGGGAGGGCTGGCGAGCAGTACTTC. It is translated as CASGWTSGRAGEQYF.

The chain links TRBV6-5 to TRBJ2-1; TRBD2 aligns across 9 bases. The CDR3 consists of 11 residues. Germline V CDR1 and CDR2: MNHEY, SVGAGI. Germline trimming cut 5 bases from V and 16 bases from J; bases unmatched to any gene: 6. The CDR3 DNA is TGTGCCAGCAGTGCCGGGACTAGCTACTTCTTC. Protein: CASSAGTSYFF.

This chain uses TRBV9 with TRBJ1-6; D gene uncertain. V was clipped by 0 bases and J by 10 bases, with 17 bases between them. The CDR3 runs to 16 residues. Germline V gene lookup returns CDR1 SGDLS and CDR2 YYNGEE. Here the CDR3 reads CASSVALDVEQSPLHF. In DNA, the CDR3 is TGTGCCAGCAGCGTAGCCCTCGACGTGGAGCAGTCACCCCTCCACTTT.

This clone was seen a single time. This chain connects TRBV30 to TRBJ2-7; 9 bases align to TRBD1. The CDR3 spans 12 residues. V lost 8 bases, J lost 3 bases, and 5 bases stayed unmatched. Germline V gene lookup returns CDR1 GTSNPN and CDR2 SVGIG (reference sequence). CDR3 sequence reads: CAGAGQGYEQYF. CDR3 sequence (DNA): TGTGCCGGTGCGGGACAGGGCTACGAGCAGTACTTC.

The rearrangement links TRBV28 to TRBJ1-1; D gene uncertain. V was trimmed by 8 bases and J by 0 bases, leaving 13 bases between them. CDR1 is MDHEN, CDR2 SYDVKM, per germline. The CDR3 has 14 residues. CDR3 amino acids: CASFSTPLNTEAFF. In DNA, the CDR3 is TGTGCCAGCTTTTCGACACCATTGAACACTGAAGCTTTCTTT.

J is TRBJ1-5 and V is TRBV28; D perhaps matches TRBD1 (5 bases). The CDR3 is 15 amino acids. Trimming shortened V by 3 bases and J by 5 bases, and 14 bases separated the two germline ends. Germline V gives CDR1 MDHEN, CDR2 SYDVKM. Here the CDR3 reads CASSLQGSFYQPQHF. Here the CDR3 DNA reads TGTGCCAGCAGTTTGCAGGGAAGTTTCTATCAGCCCCAGCATTTT.

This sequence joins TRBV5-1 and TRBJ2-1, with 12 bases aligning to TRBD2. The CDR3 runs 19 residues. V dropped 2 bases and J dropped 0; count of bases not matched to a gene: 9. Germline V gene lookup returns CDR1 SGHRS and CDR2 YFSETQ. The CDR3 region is CASSLTTSGSWSSYNEQFF. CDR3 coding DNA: TGCGCCAGCAGCTTAACGACTAGCGGGAGCTGGAGCTCCTACAATGAGCAGTTCTTC.

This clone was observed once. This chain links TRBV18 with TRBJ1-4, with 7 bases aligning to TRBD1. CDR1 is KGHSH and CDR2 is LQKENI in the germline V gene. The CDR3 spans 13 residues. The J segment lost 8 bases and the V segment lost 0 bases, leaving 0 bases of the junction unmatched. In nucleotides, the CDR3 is TGTGCCAGCTCACCACCGGGACAGGAAAAACTGTTTTTT. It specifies CASSPPGQEKLFF. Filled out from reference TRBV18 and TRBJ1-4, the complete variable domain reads NAGVMQNPRHLVRRRGQEARLRCSPMKGHSHVYWYRQLPEEGLKFMVYLQKENIIDESGMPKERFSAEFPKEGPSILRIQQVVRGDSAAYFCASSPPGQEKLFFGSGTQLSVL.